The clone carrying this TCR beta chain occurred once. Authors' methods: Reference gene primer amplification gave nucleated cell count estimates. Here immunoSEQ multiplex PCR was the method, and the copy in TCRdb shows in-frame clones only, minus some. V, J and clone size were drawn from that table, and D and trimming were deduced from the DNA. The sample has 130,000 or so clones, more than 70% seen once. This sample is part of a study of blood T cell repertoires in COVID-19. Study information: Samples came from the United States, Italy and Spain, spanning acute and convalescent COVID-19.

The CDR3 has 14 residues. Trimming removed 2 bases from V and 2 bases from J; junction bases left unmatched: 3. Germline V gene data show CDR1 as MNHEY and CDR2 as SVGEGT. Input material: peripheral blood. The TCR was taken from a human donor in a cohort sampled during active COVID-19. The chain carries TRBV6-2 or TRBV6-3 and TRBJ2-7; TRBD1 matches at 7 bases. CDR3 loop: CASSYEDRAYEQYF. In DNA, the CDR3 is TGTGCCAGCAGTTACGAAGACAGGGCCTACGAGCAGTACTTC.